In this sample, the clone carrying this T cell receptor (beta chain) turned up a few times. CDR1 and CDR2 from the germline V gene are SGHAT and FQNNGV. V was cut by 0 bases and J by 9 bases, with 9 bases left in between. The CDR3 runs 13 residues. One entry per CDR3 protein results from TCRdb running MiXCR on the RACE reads. The table records roughly 180,000 distinct CDR3 sequences, around 13% of them present only once. The sample is drawn from a study of human T cells and chemical hapten exposure. Time point described: patch test 1, 2 weeks after DPC sensitization. Treatment here: therapeutic diphenylcyclopropenone sensitization with weekly scalp DPC.

The sequence came from a woman aged 25 to 39 with alopecia areata. Some clones in this sample may be carry-over from other donors' samples. The chain carries TRBV11-2 and TRBJ2-1; D is unclear. The sample here was whole blood, taken in connection with sensitization to the hapten diphenylcyclopropenone (DPC). The CDR3 sequence is CASSLDQVFEQFF. CDR3 sequence (DNA): TGTGCCAGCAGCTTAGATCAGGTTTTTGAGCAGTTCTTC.